A selection of T cell receptor beta chains follows, all from one sample in a study of T-cell memory formation after mild COVID-19. One entry per CDR3 protein results from TCRdb running MiXCR on the 5' RACE reads. This table holds 190,000 or so distinct CDR3 sequences, around a fifth found once. The sequencing input was PBMCs or a T cell subset sorted from them (not recorded which). The receptors originated from an adult woman who had mild COVID-19 (a few samples of this study predate the infection). Cell type and time point are not known. Each CDR3 is given with its conserved first and last residue. Fields, in order: D gene, V gene, clone size, J gene, CDR3 protein, CDR3 DNA. D genes are given only for firm matches. A row's size may be missing; if present it is once, few, many or a size class.

.	TRBV7-6	few	TRBJ2-7	CASSLDLGRHSYEQYF	TGTGCCAGCAGCTTAGATCTAGGCAGGCACTCCTACGAGCAGTACTTC
.	TRBV20-1	once	TRBJ2-5	CSARRTPAETQYF	TGCAGTGCTAGGCGGACGCCGGCGGAGACCCAGTACTTC
TRBD1	TRBV12-3/TRBV12-4	medium-sized	TRBJ1-5	CASSSDRAGQPQHF	TGTGCCAGCAGTTCGGACAGGGCGGGTCAGCCCCAGCATTTT
TRBD2	TRBV15	few	TRBJ2-3	CAISPGGGSDTQYF	TGTGCCATTTCACCCGGCGGGGGTTCGGATACGCAGTATTTT
.	TRBV7-6	few	TRBJ2-2	CASSLAGGNTGELFF	TGTGCCAGCAGCTTAGCGGGAGGCAACACCGGGGAGCTGTTTTTT
TRBD2	TRBV29-1	.	TRBJ2-1	CSVDLAGGYNEQFF	TGCAGCGTTGATTTAGCGGGAGGCTACAATGAGCAGTTCTTC
.	TRBV7-6	few	TRBJ1-1	CASSPAGWTDNMNTEAFF	TGTGCCAGCAGCCCGGCGGGTTGGACAGATAACATGAACACTGAAGCTTTCTTT
.	TRBV5-1	.	TRBJ2-1	CASSLAGPVGYNEQFF	TGCGCCAGCAGCTTGGCGGGACCAGTAGGTTACAATGAGCAGTTCTTC
.	TRBV9	.	TRBJ2-2	CASSVTGPSGELFF	TGTGCCAGCAGCGTCACAGGGCCATCCGGGGAGCTGTTTTTT
.	TRBV7-9	few	TRBJ1-1	CASTKWEGMNTEAFF	TGTGCCAGCACAAAGTGGGAAGGGATGAACACTGAAGCTTTCTTT
.	TRBV5-5	many	TRBJ1-4	CASSLRGEFMAEKLFF	TGTGCCAGCAGCTTGAGGGGGGAATTCATGGCTGAAAAACTGTTTTTT
.	TRBV20-1	many	TRBJ1-1	CSARGRLNTEAFF	TGCAGTGCTAGGGGACGGTTGAACACTGAAGCTTTCTTT
TRBD2	TRBV4-1	.	TRBJ2-7	CASSSGGDLSYEQYF	TGCGCCAGCAGCTCGGGGGGGGATCTTAGCTACGAGCAGTACTTC
TRBD1	TRBV3-1	.	TRBJ2-5	CASSYPRTGVGETQYF	TGTGCCAGCAGCTACCCCAGGACAGGGGTTGGGGAGACCCAGTACTTC
TRBD1	TRBV4-1	.	TRBJ1-1	CASSRETGGYTEAFF	TGCGCCAGCAGCCGAGAGACAGGGGGCTACACTGAAGCTTTCTTT
TRBD2	TRBV27	.	TRBJ2-1	CASTISGRAINEQFF	TGTGCCAGCACTATAAGCGGGAGGGCCATCAATGAGCAGTTCTTC
.	TRBV7-9	few	TRBJ2-7	CASSPITGREYF	TGTGCCAGCAGCCCCATCACAGGGAGGGAGTACTTC
.	TRBV7-9	few	TRBJ2-7	CASSLYSPMSGFYEQYF	TGTGCCAGCAGCTTATATAGTCCTATGTCAGGATTCTACGAGCAGTACTTC
.	TRBV7-8	few	TRBJ1-5	CASSFLGGIGSNQPQHF	TGTGCCAGCAGCTTCCTCGGGGGGATAGGCAGCAATCAGCCCCAGCATTTT
.	TRBV20-1	once	TRBJ2-4	CSAPGAPAKNIQYF	TGCAGTGCGCCCGGGGCTCCAGCCAAAAACATTCAGTACTTC
.	TRBV29-1	few	TRBJ1-2	CTEDGYTF	TGCACGGAGGATGGCTACACCTTC
.	TRBV7-7	.	TRBJ2-5	CASSHRREETQYF	TGTGCCAGCAGCCATCGCAGAGAAGAGACCCAGTACTTC
TRBD2	TRBV24-1	.	TRBJ2-2	CATSRTSGNTGELFF	TGTGCCACCAGTCGGACTAGCGGGAACACCGGGGAGCTGTTTTTT
.	TRBV9	few	TRBJ2-2	CASNIAGLSTGELFF	TGTGCCAGCAACATAGCAGGGTTGTCGACCGGGGAGCTGTTTTTT
.	TRBV7-6	.	TRBJ1-2	CASSQGTGGARSYGYTF	TGTGCCAGCAGCCAAGGGACCGGAGGGGCTCGCAGCTATGGCTACACCTTC
.	TRBV29-1	.	TRBJ2-2	CSVSITAGELFF	TGCAGCGTTAGTATCACCGCCGGGGAGCTGTTTTTT
.	TRBV2	few	TRBJ2-7	CASSEAGFTYEQYF	TGTGCCAGCAGTGAGGCGGGTTTCACCTACGAGCAGTACTTC
.	TRBV12-5	.	TRBJ1-1	CASGSFEELTESTEAFF	TGTGCTAGTGGTTCGTTCGAGGAGCTTACTGAGTCCACTGAAGCTTTCTTT
.	TRBV20-1	.	TRBJ1-2	CSARFFNPGYGYTF	TGCAGTGCTAGATTTTTCAACCCTGGGTATGGCTACACCTTC
TRBD1	TRBV11-2	.	TRBJ1-1	CASSSTGVATEAFF	TGTGCCAGCAGCTCCACAGGGGTGGCGACTGAAGCTTTCTTT
.	TRBV12-3/TRBV12-4	.	TRBJ2-2	CASSQTVYTGELFF	TGTGCCAGCAGCCAGACAGTTTACACCGGGGAGCTGTTTTTT
TRBD1	TRBV4-1	.	TRBJ1-2	CASSLGQGADYGYTF	TGCGCCAGCAGCCTAGGACAGGGAGCGGACTATGGCTACACCTTC
TRBD1	TRBV7-9	few	TRBJ1-1	CASSLGTGPNTEAFF	TGTGCCAGCAGCTTAGGGACAGGGCCGAACACTGAAGCTTTCTTT
.	TRBV29-1	many	TRBJ2-1	CSVVPAVSYNEQFF	TGCAGCGTTGTTCCAGCGGTCTCCTACAATGAGCAGTTCTTC
.	TRBV7-9	few	TRBJ2-7	CASSSTLMGARSYEQYF	TGTGCCAGCAGCTCCACCTTAATGGGGGCACGCTCCTACGAGCAGTACTTC
.	TRBV6-2/TRBV6-3	.	TRBJ2-5	CASGGFQGETQYF	TGTGCCAGCGGGGGGTTCCAAGGAGAGACCCAGTACTTC
.	TRBV3-1	.	TRBJ2-1	CASSPDNYNEQFF	TGTGCCAGCAGCCCAGACAACTACAATGAGCAGTTCTTC
.	TRBV15	.	TRBJ1-5	CATSSWTVPNQPQHF	TGTGCCACCAGCAGCTGGACAGTTCCTAATCAGCCCCAGCATTTT
TRBD1	TRBV4-1	few	TRBJ1-2	CASGQGALYGYTF	TGCGCCAGCGGACAGGGGGCCCTCTATGGCTACACCTTC
TRBD1	TRBV5-1	few	TRBJ2-3	CASAVGTGSLGTDTQYF	TGCGCCAGCGCCGTTGGGACAGGGTCGTTGGGCACAGATACGCAGTATTTT
.	TRBV29-1	.	TRBJ1-1	CSVEEIESLRINTEAFF	TGCAGCGTTGAAGAGATTGAGAGCCTGAGGATCAACACTGAAGCTTTCTTT
.	TRBV7-8	few	TRBJ2-5	CASLPQGTPVLETQYF	TGTGCCAGTCTACCTCAGGGGACACCCGTTCTCGAGACCCAGTACTTC
.	TRBV29-1	.	TRBJ2-5	CSTRKGDQETQYF	TGCAGCACAAGAAAGGGAGATCAAGAGACCCAGTACTTC
.	TRBV27	.	TRBJ1-4	CASSPSWGDEKLFF	TGTGCCAGCAGTCCAAGTTGGGGGGATGAAAAACTGTTTTTT
TRBD1	TRBV12-3/TRBV12-4	.	TRBJ1-2	CASSLKTGAYGYTF	TGTGCCAGCAGTTTAAAAACAGGGGCTTATGGCTACACCTTC
.	TRBV20-1	.	TRBJ1-2	CSASRTDNYGYTF	TGCAGTGCTAGTCGGACTGATAACTATGGCTACACCTTC